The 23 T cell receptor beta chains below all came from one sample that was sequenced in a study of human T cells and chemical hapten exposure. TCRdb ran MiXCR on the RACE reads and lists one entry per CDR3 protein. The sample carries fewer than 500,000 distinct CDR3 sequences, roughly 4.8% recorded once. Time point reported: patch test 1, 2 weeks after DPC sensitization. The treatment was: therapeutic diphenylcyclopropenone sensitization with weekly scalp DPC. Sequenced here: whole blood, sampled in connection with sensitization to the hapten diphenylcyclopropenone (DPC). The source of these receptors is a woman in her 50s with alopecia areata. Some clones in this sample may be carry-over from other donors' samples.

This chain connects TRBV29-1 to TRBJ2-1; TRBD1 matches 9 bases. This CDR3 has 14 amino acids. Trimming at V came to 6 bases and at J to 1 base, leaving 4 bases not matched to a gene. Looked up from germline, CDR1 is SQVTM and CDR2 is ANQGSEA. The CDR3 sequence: CSVNGQGSYNEQFF. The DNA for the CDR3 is TGCAGCGTCAACGGACAGGGGTCCTACAATGAGCAGTTCTTC.

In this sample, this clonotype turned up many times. The CDR3 nucleotides read TGTGCCAGCAGCCCAATCCAGGGTGGCAATCAGCCCCAGCATTTT. Translation gives CASSPIQGGNQPQHF. The chain links TRBV7-2 to TRBJ1-5, with D possibly TRBD1 on 5 matching bases. Trimming removed 5 bases from V and 2 bases from J, with 13 bases in between. The CDR3 covers 15 residues. CDR1 is SGHTA and CDR2 is FQGNSA in the germline V gene.

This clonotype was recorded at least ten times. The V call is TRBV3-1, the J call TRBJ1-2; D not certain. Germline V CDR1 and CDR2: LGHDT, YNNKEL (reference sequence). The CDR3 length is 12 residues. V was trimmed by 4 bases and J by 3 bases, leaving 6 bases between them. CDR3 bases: TGTGCCAGCAGCCTTTTCGACTATGGCTACACCTTC. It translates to CASSLFDYGYTF.

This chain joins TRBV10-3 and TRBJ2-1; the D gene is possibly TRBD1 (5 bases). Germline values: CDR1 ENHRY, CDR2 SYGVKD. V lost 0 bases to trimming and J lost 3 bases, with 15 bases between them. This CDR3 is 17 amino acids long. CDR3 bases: TGTGCCATCAGTGAGTCAGTGCAGGACACTAACTACAATGAGCAGTTCTTC. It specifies CAISESVQDTNYNEQFF.

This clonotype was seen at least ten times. The DNA for the CDR3 is TGTGCCGGTGCGGGGCCCTACAATGAGCAGTTCTTC. It yields the protein CAGAGPYNEQFF. The chain carries TRBV6-6 and TRBJ2-1, with D possibly being TRBD2 (6 bases). Germline V gives CDR1 MNHNY, CDR2 SVGAGI (reference sequence). The ends were cut back, 11 bases at V and 2 bases at J, with 10 bases in the middle. This CDR3 comprises 12 residues.

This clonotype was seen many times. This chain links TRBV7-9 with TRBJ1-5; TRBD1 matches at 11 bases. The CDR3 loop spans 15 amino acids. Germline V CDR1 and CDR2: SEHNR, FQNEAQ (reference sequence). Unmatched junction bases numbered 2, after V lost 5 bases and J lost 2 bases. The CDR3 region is CASSAGQGGNQPQHF. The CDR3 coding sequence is TGTGCCAGCAGCGCGGGACAGGGGGGCAATCAGCCCCAGCATTTT.

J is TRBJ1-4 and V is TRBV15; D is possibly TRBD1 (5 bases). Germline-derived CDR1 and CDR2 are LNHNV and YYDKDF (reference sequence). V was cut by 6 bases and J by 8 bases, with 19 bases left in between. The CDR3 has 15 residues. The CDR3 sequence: CATRGGKGASEKLFF. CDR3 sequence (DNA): TGTGCCACCAGAGGAGGAAAAGGGGCATCGGAAAAACTGTTTTTT. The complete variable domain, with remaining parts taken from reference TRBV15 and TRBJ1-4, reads DAMVIQNPRYQVTQFGKPVTLSCSQTLNHNVMYWYQQKSSQAPKLLFHYYDKDFNNEADTPDNFQSRRPNTSFCFLDIRSPGLGDTAMYLCATRGGKGASEKLFFGSGTQLSVL.

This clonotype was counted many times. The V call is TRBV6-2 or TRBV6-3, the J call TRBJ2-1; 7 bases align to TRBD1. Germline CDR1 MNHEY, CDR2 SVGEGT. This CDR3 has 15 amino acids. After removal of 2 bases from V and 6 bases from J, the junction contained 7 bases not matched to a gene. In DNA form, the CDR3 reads TGTGCCAGCAGTTACCCCCCGGCAGGGGGCAATGAGCAGTTCTTC. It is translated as CASSYPPAGGNEQFF.

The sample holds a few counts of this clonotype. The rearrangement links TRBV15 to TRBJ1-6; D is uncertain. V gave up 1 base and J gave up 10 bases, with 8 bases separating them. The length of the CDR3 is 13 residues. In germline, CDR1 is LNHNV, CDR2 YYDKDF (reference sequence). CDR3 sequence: CATSRGVSSPLHF. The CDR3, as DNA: TGTGCCACCAGCAGAGGGGTCAGCTCACCCCTCCACTTT.

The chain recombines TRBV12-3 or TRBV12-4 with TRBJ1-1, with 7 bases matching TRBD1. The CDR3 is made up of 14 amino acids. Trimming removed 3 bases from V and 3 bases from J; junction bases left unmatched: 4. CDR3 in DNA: TGTGCCAGCAGTTTCTCAGGGGGGGACACTGAAGCTTTCTTT. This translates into CASSFSGGDTEAFF.

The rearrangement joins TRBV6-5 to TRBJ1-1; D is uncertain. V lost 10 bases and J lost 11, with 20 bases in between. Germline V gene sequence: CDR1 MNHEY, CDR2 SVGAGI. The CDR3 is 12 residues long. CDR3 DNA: TGTGCCACCTTTATTCGGTCCCTGGGGGCTTTCTTT. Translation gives CATFIRSLGAFF.

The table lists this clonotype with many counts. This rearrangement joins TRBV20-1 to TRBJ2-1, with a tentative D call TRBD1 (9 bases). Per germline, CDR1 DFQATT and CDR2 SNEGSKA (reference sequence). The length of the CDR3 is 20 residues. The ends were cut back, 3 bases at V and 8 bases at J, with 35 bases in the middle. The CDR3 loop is CSASPKEGQGIERELDEQFF. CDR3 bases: TGCAGTGCTAGTCCTAAAGAGGGACAGGGAATCGAGCGGGAGTTAGATGAGCAGTTCTTC.

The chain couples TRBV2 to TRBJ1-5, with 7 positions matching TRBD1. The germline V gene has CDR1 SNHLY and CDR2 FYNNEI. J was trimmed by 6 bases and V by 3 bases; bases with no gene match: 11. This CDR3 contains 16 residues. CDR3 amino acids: CASSERRGQWAQPQHF. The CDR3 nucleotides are TGTGCCAGCAGTGAGCGGAGGGGACAGTGGGCTCAGCCCCAGCATTTT. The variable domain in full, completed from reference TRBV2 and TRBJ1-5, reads EPEVTQTPSHQVTQMGQEVILRCVPISNHLYFYWYRQILGQKVEFLVSFYNNEISEKSEIFDDQFSVERPDGSNFTLKIRSTKLEDSAMYFCASSERRGQWAQPQHFGDGTRLSIL.

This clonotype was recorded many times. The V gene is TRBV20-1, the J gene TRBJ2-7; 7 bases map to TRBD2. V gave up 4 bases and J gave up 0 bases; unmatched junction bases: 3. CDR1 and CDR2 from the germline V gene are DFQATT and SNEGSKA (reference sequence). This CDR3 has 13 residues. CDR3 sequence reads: CSATPSGSYEQYF. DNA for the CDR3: TGCAGTGCTACCCCTAGCGGCTCCTACGAGCAGTACTTC.

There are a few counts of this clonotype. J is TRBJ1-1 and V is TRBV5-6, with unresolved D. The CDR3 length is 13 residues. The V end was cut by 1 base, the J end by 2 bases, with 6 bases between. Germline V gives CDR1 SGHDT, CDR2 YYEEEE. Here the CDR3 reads CASSLIYNTEAFF. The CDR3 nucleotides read TGTGCCAGCAGCTTGATTTATAACACTGAAGCTTTCTTT.

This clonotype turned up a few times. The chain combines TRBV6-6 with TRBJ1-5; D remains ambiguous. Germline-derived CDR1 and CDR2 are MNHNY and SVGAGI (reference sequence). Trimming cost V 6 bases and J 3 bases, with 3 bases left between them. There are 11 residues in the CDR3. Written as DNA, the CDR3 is TGTGCCAGCAGACACAATCAGCCCCAGCATTTT. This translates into CASRHNQPQHF.

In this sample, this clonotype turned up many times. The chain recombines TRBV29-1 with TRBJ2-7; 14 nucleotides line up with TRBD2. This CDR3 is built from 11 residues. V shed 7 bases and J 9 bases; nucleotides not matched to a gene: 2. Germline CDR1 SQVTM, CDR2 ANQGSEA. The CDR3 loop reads CSAGTSGGQYF. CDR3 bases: TGCAGCGCCGGGACTAGCGGGGGGCAGTACTTC.

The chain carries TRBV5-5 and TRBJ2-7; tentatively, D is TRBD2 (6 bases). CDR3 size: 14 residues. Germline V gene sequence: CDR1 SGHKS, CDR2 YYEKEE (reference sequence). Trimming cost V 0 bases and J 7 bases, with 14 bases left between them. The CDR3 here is CASSLADGGREQYF. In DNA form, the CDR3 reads TGTGCCAGCAGCTTGGCCGACGGGGGTCGGGAGCAGTACTTC.

CDR3 coding DNA: TGTGCCAGCAGCTTAGTCGCGGGGAAGGGCACTGAAGCTTTCTTT. Translating gives CASSLVAGKGTEAFF. This rearrangement joins TRBV7-9 to TRBJ1-1; D is unclear. There are 15 residues in the CDR3. CDR1 and CDR2 (germline): SEHNR, FQNEAQ (reference sequence). V gave up 1 base and J gave up 4 bases, with 13 bases separating them.

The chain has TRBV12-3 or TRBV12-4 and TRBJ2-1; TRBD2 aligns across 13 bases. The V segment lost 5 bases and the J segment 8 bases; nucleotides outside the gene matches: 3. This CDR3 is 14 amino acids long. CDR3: CASSILAGGDEQFF. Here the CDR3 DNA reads TGTGCCAGCAGTATACTAGCGGGGGGGGATGAGCAGTTCTTC.

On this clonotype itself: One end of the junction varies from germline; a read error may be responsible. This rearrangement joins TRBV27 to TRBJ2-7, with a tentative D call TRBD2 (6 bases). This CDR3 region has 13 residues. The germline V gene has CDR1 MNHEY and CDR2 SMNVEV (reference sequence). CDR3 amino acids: CVSSFPGSYEQYF. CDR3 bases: TGTGTCAGCAGTTTTCCCGGGAGTTACGAGCAGTACTTC.

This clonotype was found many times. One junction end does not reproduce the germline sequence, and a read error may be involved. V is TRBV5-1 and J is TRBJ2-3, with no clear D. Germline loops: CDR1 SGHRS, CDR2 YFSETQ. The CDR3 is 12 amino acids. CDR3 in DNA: TGTGCCAGCAGCTTAGAGGAAGATACGCAGTATTTT. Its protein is CASSLEEDTQYF.

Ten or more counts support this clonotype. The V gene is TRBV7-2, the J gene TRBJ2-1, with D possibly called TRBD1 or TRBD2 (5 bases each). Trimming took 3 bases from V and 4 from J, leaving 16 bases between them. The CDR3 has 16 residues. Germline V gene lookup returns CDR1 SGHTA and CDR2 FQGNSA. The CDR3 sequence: CASSLMSGTEYNEQFF. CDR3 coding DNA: TGTGCCAGCAGCTTGATGTCCGGGACGGAATACAATGAGCAGTTCTTC.